The 4 T cell receptor beta chains below all came from one sample that was sequenced in a study of blood T cell repertoires in COVID-19 (TCRdb year 2020). Library prep was done by the immunoSEQ multiplex PCR assay. TCRdb carries this immuneACCESS record with in-frame sequences only. Its versions omit some clonotypes, under half of them owing to an unresolved V gene in the studies checked, with the rest unexplained. For this sample the table gives 240,000 or so clones, of which approximately 90% were detected only once. The top ten hold 0.75% to 1% of the sample. Sample: peripheral blood. The source is a woman aged 40 to 55 who had recovered from COVID-19.

The chain employs TRBV12-5 and TRBJ2-5; no firm D call. The length of the CDR3 is 11 residues. Germline values: CDR1 LGHNT, CDR2 FRNRAP. The V end lost 5 bases, the J end lost 5 bases, and 6 bases lay between the germline ends. CDR3: CASGTRETQYF. CDR3 coding DNA: TGTGCTAGTGGTACCCGGGAGACCCAGTACTTC.

The chain links TRBV29-1 to TRBJ1-1, with D tentatively TRBD1 (6 bases). The V end was cut by 5 bases, the J end by 4 bases, with 20 bases between. Germline V gives CDR1 SQVTM, CDR2 ANQGSEA. CDR3 length equals 15 residues. In DNA, the CDR3 is TGCAGCGTTCGTCTTCCCCGCAGGGGTGGCACTGAAGCTTTCTTT. This codes for CSVRLPRRGGTEAFF.

J is TRBJ2-1 and V is TRBV21-1; the table's D call, TRBD2, was not checked against the DNA. TRBV21-1 is marked as a pseudogene. The CDR3 is 20 residues long. The CDR3 nucleotides are TGTGCCAGCAGACAGGGACTAGCGGGAGAAAGAGCGCGCCACTACAATGAGCAGTTCTTC. It translates to CASRQGLAGERARHYNEQFF.

J is TRBJ1-4 and V is TRBV7-9; D not certain. The CDR3 consists of 12 residues. V lost 5 bases and J lost 8, with 9 bases in between. CDR1 is SEHNR and CDR2 is FQNEAQ in the germline V gene (reference sequence). For the CDR3, the DNA is TGTGCCAGCAGCCCCCTCGGGGAAAAACTGTTTTTT. Translation: CASSPLGEKLFF.